Following are 2 T cell receptor beta chains from one sample sequenced in a study of shared clonotypes between healthy human individuals. The method was immunoSEQ multiplex PCR; TCRdb's version includes in-frame clones alone and lacks a portion of them. The table shows 2 million to 2.5 million clones, with approximately 95% occurring only once. Specimen: naive CD4+ T cells from PBMCs. Subset of the sample: CD45RA+ positively selected. The receptor set was obtained from a man aged 18 to 35 in good health. Some clones in this sample may be carry-over from other donors' samples.

The chain is built from TRBV30 and TRBJ1-2, with D possibly matching TRBD1 (6 bases). The CDR3 is 13 residues long. CDR1 is GTSNPN, CDR2 SVGIG, per germline (reference sequence). V lost 0 bases and J lost 7, with 12 bases in between. The CDR3 loop is CAWSVLQGGGYTF. Written as DNA, the CDR3 is TGTGCCTGGAGTGTACTACAGGGCGGTGGCTACACCTTC.

The V and J genes are TRBV10-2 and TRBJ2-5, with D possibly TRBD2 on 6 matching bases. The CDR3 length is 13 residues. V gave up 8 bases and J gave up 7 bases, with 17 bases separating them. Germline lookup yields CDR1 WSHSY and CDR2 SAAADI. The CDR3 protein is CASGVERRGTQYF. Here the CDR3 DNA reads TGCGCCAGCGGAGTCGAGCGGAGGGGGACCCAGTACTTC.